The TCR beta chain described here comes from a study of blood T cell repertoires in COVID-19 (dated by TCRdb to about 2020). At the level of the whole study: Collaborator samples came from the United States, Italy and Spain and covered acute and convalescent phases of COVID-19. Samples were obtained from the ongoing ImmuneRACE study (first 160 participants) and from approximately 1,200 subjects provided by 6 global collaborators. The repertoires were made available in a free public database intended to serve as a resource for research on the immune response to SARS-CoV-2. A de-identified subject ID, COVID-19 status, age in years and sex were almost always included in the sample metadata. The material from the prospective study consisted of cDNA or gDNA derived from T cells, B-cell-depleted T cells, or PBMCs. Where available, HLA class I and class II types were taken from metadata supplied by the sample provider and were not determined by assay-based typing. Deeply sampled blood TCRbeta repertoires from subjects exposed to, actively infected with, or recovered from COVID-19 were included in the dataset.

A second Seattle source provided samples from volunteer blood donors who had recovered from COVID-19. Collaborating institutions collected whole blood in K2EDTA tubes following their own protocols. For TCRbeta analysis, collaborators shipped samples in one of three forms: frozen whole blood, isolated PBMCs, or DNA extracted from either of those sample types. The study at large found these results: The quantity of clinical and demographic metadata differed by source and by participant and was supplied without curation.

In the case of this clone: It has no known antigen specificity. Base quality data are lacking; no much larger clone is found one base away.

Via the germline V gene (reference sequence), CDR1 is LGHDT and CDR2 YNNKEL. A distance of 15 bases separates the germline ends of V and J, which lose 2 bases and 7 bases respectively. The CDR3 goes from the cysteine to the valine over 14 residues. CDR3 DNA only is kept here, 42 bases in frame from base 1. TCRbeta CDR3 regions were amplified from genomic DNA using the immunoSEQ Assay, a bias-controlled multiplex PCR. In the original analysis: The number of nucleated cells in each sample was estimated by amplification of reference gene primers within the assay. To quantify the absolute abundance of each unique TCRbeta CDR3 rearrangement, sequence reads were collapsed and filtered. For each sample, productive Simpson clonality was calculated as the square root of Simpson's diversity index over productive rearrangements. TCRdb's version of the immuneACCESS table is confined to in-frame rearrangements and falls short of the full clone set. An unresolved V gene accounts for under half of the shortfall where checked; the remainder is of unknown origin. V and J calls and clone size come straight from that table; D and trimming were deduced from the DNA. Within this sample are about 240,000 clones, with approximately 80% of them counted one time only. 1.9% of the sample goes to the ten largest clones.

Material for sequencing was peripheral blood. The rearrangement joined TRBV3-1 (or the pseudogene TRBV3-2) to TRBJ2-7; TRBD2 is a possible D gene, resting on 6 matching bases. This receptor was identified in a man aged 25-45 years who had recovered from COVID-19. CDR3 protein: CASSQTPGGEEQYV. The bases are TGTGCCAGCAGCCAAACCCCTGGAGGGGAAGAGCAGTACGTC.